This entry lists 2 T cell receptor beta chains sequenced from one sample in a study of blood T cell repertoires in COVID-19. Here immunoSEQ multiplex PCR was the method, and the copy in TCRdb shows in-frame clones only, minus some. The table lists tens of thousands of clones, approximately 83% of them singletons. The specimen was peripheral blood. The receptors come from a woman older than 75 with acute or convalescent COVID-19.

The chain joins TRBV5-4 to TRBJ1-2, with TRBD1 as a possible D gene (6 bases). The CDR3 has 15 amino acids. V lost 3 bases to trimming and J lost 1 base, with 13 bases between them. CDR1 is SGHNT and CDR2 is YYREEE in the germline V gene (reference sequence). CDR3 residues: CASSSGGGGNYGYTF. The CDR3 nucleotides read TGTGCCAGCAGCTCCGGGGGGGGCGGTAACTATGGCTACACCTTC.

The chain has TRBV29-1 and TRBJ2-4; a possible D gene is TRBD1 (6 bases). The V gene's germline CDR1 is SQVTM and CDR2 ANQGSEA. This CDR3 contains 15 residues. The V end lost 4 bases, the J end lost 0 bases, and 13 bases lay between the germline ends. The CDR3 DNA reads TGCAGCGTTGGTTGGGGGCGTGGAGCCAAAAACATTCAGTACTTC. Protein: CSVGWGRGAKNIQYF.